The present T cell receptor (beta chain) was sequenced within a study of CD8+ T cells in alopecia areata (dated by TCRdb to 2017 to 2018). Regarding the research as a whole: Treated patients were enrolled in an open-label pilot trial of oral tofacitinib, 5 to 10 mg twice daily, for moderate-to-severe alopecia areata. Tofacitinib was administered for 6 to 18 months, and 6 months of follow-up off drug were then conducted to assess delayed response and recurrence. To study T cell clonal expansion in alopecia areata, the researchers applied high-throughput TCRbeta sequencing to both the C3H/HeJ mouse model and human patients. In humans, TCRbeta sequencing was performed on scalp tissue and on sorted CD4+ and CD8+ peripheral blood T cells from healthy controls and from patients with patchy or totalis/universalis alopecia areata. Patients on tofacitinib were biopsied at baseline and after 4 and 24 weeks of treatment, and several of the patients also had a later scalp biopsy. Clonality in the scalp was compared among normal scalp (n=4), patchy alopecia areata scalp (n=8), and alopecia totalis/universalis scalp (n=8). RNA was obtained with the PAXgene miRNA kit for fixed scalp, the miRNeasy kit for PBMCs, and the RNeasy kit for mouse skin. TCRbeta CDR3 regions were amplified by immunoSEQ multiplex PCR with 35 Vbeta forward and 13 Jbeta reverse primers.

What the authors observed across the whole study: Lesional scalp, especially in alopecia totalis/universalis, showed higher clonality and more expanded CD8+ clones than normal scalp, suggesting antigenic drive. Resident alphabeta T cells in normal human skin are also sequenced, complicating scalp TCR repertoire analysis, unlike mouse skin dominated by gammadelta T cells. TCR sequences shared between patients were less clear than in mice, possibly partly because of HLA diversity in the patient population.

As regards this clone: Its antigen remains undetermined. No base-level quality is on record; no much larger clone is a single base apart.

Library generation was performed with the immunoSEQ multiplex PCR assay. For TCR sequencing, RNA was extracted from every sample and reverse transcribed into cDNA to serve as template. SuperScript III was used to make first-strand cDNA, primed with a 2:1 mix of oligo-dT and random hexamers. A synthetic immune receptor repertoire was used to assess amplification bias, and residual bias was removed computationally. Per the original workflow: Raw reads were preprocessed to remove errors, and CDR3 was defined by IMGT conventions from the conserved cysteine to phenylalanine. To get clonality, Shannon entropy was normalized by log2 of the number of productive unique TCRs and the result was subtracted from 1. Whether each scalp clone was CD4 or CD8 was inferred by checking scalp TCRbeta sequences against the CD4 and CD8 repertoires from sorted blood. In TCRdb, the immuneACCESS table is reduced to in-frame sequences with V and J assigned. These tables do not hold every clone; where another copy was compared, an unresolved V gene accounts for under half, and the others remain unexplained. The V and J calls and clone size come from that table; D and trimming were worked out from the DNA. Within this sample are roughly 200,000 clones, with approximately 62% of them counted one time only. About 1.5% of the sample is in the top ten clones.

Measured from the cysteine to the phenylalanine, the CDR3 is 15 residues long. Of all the DNA, just the CDR3 is kept, 45 bases in frame from base 1. V gives up 1 base and J gives up 6 bases, and the segment between their germline ends measures 15 bases. From the germline V gene, CDR1 is LGHNA and CDR2 is YSLEER. The sample's time point label, in plain terms: baseline before oral tofacitinib. Peripheral blood and lesional scalp punch biopsies were obtained from patients with alopecia areata. After PBMCs were isolated by density centrifugation and stained for CD3, CD4 and CD8, a FACSAria was used to sort CD4+ and CD8+ T cells.

This sequence was found in a human donor with alopecia areata. Sample: CD4+ T cells sorted from blood, taken at week 0. The V and J genes are TRBV4-3 and TRBJ1-2, with TRBD1 as a weak D call on 5 bases. For the CDR3, the sequence is CASSQGTSTRDGYTF. The sequence in DNA is TGCGCCAGCAGCCAAGGCACCTCAACCAGGGATGGCTACACCTTC.